The clone carrying this T cell receptor (beta chain) showed up just a few times. What it recognizes is unknown. Assay: immunoSEQ multiplex PCR; the TCRdb copy retains only in-frame clones and omits some. This table has about 9,200 clones, approximately 60% appearing once. These data are taken from a study of cytotoxic CD8 clonotypes in ibrutinib-treated CLL. As for the study in general: After a median roughly twelve months on treatment (6 to 36), response samples were drawn. Across samples, productive templates numbered approximately 250,000 and productive rearrangements reached 75,000 to 100,000 on average. Study-level findings and limits: Measured clonality at baseline was greater than in age-matched healthy donors and tracked with circulating CD8+ T-cell counts. With treatment, public clonotypes, which were uncommon, either contracted or remained stable.

The origin of this receptor is a human donor with chronic lymphocytic leukemia. This specimen consisted of PBMCs, obtained before ibrutinib treatment.

The CDR3 coding sequence is TGCGCCAGCAGTCAGAACACTGAAGCTTTCTTT. Protein product: CASSQNTEAFF. This chain links TRBV5-1 with TRBJ1-1, with D hard to call. The V end was cut by 5 bases, the J end by 1 base, with 3 bases between. Per germline, CDR1 SGHRS and CDR2 YFSETQ. The CDR3 sequence is 11 residues long. Full variable domain (outside the CDR3, taken from reference TRBV5-1 and TRBJ1-1): KAGVTQTPRYLIKTRGQQVTLSCSPISGHRSVSWYQQTPGQGLQFLFEYFSETQRNKGNFPGRFSGRQFSNSRSEMNVSTLELGDSALYLCASSQNTEAFFGQGTRLTVV.